This TCR beta chain was identified in a study of blood T cell repertoires in COVID-19 (dated by TCRdb to 2019 to 2021). General notes on the study: Collaborator samples came from the United States, Italy and Spain and covered acute and convalescent phases of COVID-19. The material from the prospective study consisted of cDNA or gDNA derived from T cells, B-cell-depleted T cells, or PBMCs. Subjects who had been exposed to COVID-19, were actively infected with it, or had recovered from it provided the deeply sampled blood TCRbeta repertoires that made up the dataset. A freely available public database, intended as a resource for researchers studying the immune response to SARS-CoV-2, is where the repertoires were released. Samples came from the ongoing ImmuneRACE study (first 160 participants) plus 1,254 subjects from 6 global collaborators. The sample metadata nearly always contained a de-identified subject ID, COVID-19 status, age in years and sex. Where available, HLA class I and class II types were taken from metadata supplied by the sample provider and were not determined by assay-based typing.

The germline V gene specifies SNHLY as CDR1 and FYNNEI as CDR2. The trim is 0 bases for V and 1 base for J, with a gap of 15 bases between the germline ends. From cysteine to phenylalanine, the CDR3 is 17 amino acids long. The CDR3 DNA has 51 bases and is translated from base 1. TCRbeta CDR3 regions were amplified from genomic DNA by means of the immunoSEQ Assay, a bias-controlled multiplex PCR. Per the source publication's procedure: Nucleated cell counts per sample were estimated from amplification of reference gene primers within the assay. Sequence reads were collapsed and filtered to measure the absolute abundance of every unique TCRbeta CDR3 rearrangement. For each sample, productive Simpson clonality was calculated by taking the square root of Simpson's diversity index across productive rearrangements. TCRdb stores this immuneACCESS table with in-frame sequences only. Part of the clones is absent; in the studies checked, under half of the shortfall reflects unresolved V genes, and no reason is known for the rest. V, J and clone size derive from that table, while D and trimming were established from the DNA sequence. The sample table lists over 140,000 clones, nearly 80% of them with a count of one. About 3.2% of the sample rests with the top ten.

In the case of this clone: The antigen this receptor binds is unknown. No much larger clone exists at a distance of one base, and base qualities are not known.

In the prospective study, participants were roughly 18 to 90 years old, resided in about two dozen geographic areas of the United States, and were enrolled through a virtual design. In the prospective study, cohorts were assigned on the basis of participant-reported clinical history obtained from a screening survey and a study questionnaire. For ImmuneRACE Cohort 3, a participant was defined as recovered based on two consecutive negative NP/OP PCR tests, clearance by a healthcare professional, or resolution of symptoms. Mobile phlebotomists in the prospective study collected whole blood, serum and a nasopharyngeal or oropharyngeal swab from every participant. Additional blood draws and questionnaires over an approximately two-month period could optionally be provided by prospective study participants. Before DNA extraction, blood samples from the prospective study were shipped at room temperature or frozen.

The research as a whole found: Clinical and demographic metadata were provided uncurated, with the amount varying by source and participant.

Specimen: PBMCs or T cells enriched from blood (not recorded which). The source is a woman between 50 and 59 years old who had recovered from COVID-19. The rearranged chain carries TRBV2 and TRBJ1-2; the D gene identity is not certain. The DNA sequence follows: TGTGCCAGCAGTGAAGCGCCTCGGCAGGCCTTTAACTATGGCTACACCTTC. This codes for CASSEAPRQAFNYGYTF.